Listed below are T cell receptor beta chains from one sample, sequenced in a study of CD8 T cells in Susac syndrome. TCRdb re-analysed the immunoSEQ multiplex PCR reads in MiXCR, keeping a single row per CDR3 protein. The data show 150,000 to 200,000 distinct CDR3 sequences, around 95% seen once. Sequenced material: CD4+ T cells from PBMCs. These receptors came from a human donor in good health. CDR3s leave out the opening cysteine and the closing phenylalanine or tryptophan. Size values are once, few and many counts, or a class for expanded clones, and some rows have none.

J: TRBJ1-5; length: 13; size: NA; V: TRBV5-1; CDR3: ASSLSGQDNQPQH
J: TRBJ1-2; length: 12; size: NA; V: TRBV15; CDR3: ATREGASNYGYT
J: TRBJ1-1; length: 12; size: NA; V: TRBV29-1; CDR3: SVVTTLLNTEAF
J: TRBJ1-1; length: 11; size: NA; V: TRBV7-2; CDR3: ASSLHRVAEAF
J: TRBJ1-1; length: 13; size: NA; V: TRBV5-1; CDR3: ASSSHGEGWGEAF
J: TRBJ1-5; length: 13; size: NA; V: TRBV20-1; CDR3: SATPGGGANQPQH
J: TRBJ2-3; length: 15; size: NA; V: TRBV6-1; CDR3: ASSEAQAGGMRDTQY
J: TRBJ1-5; length: 15; size: NA; V: TRBV19; CDR3: ASSPEGWRNSNQPQH
J: TRBJ1-5; length: 12; size: once; V: TRBV3-1; CDR3: ASSQGQGNQPQH
J: TRBJ2-7; length: 12; size: NA; V: TRBV7-2; CDR3: ASSSWTGNYEQY
J: TRBJ2-3; length: 11; size: NA; V: TRBV5-4; CDR3: ASSLTATDTQY